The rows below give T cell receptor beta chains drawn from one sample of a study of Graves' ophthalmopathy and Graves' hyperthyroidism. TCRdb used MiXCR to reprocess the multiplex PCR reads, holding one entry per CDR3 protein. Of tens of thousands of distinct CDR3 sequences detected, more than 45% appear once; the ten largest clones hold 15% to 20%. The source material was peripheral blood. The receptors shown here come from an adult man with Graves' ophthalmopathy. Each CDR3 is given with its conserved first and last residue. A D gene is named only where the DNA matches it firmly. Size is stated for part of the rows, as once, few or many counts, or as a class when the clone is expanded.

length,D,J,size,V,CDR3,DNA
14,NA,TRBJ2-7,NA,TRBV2,CASTDPGWNDEQYF,TGTGCCAGCACCGACCCAGGGTGGAACGACGAGCAGTACTTC
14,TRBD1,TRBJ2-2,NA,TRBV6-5,CANRRDRNTGELLF,TGTGCCAACAGACGGGACAGAAACACCGGGGAGCTGCTTTTT
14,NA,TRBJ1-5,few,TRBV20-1,CSAGEGSGFEPQHF,TGCAGTGCTGGGGAGGGGAGTGGTTTTGAGCCCCAGCATTTT
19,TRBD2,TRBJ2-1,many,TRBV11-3,CASSLVGGGPPLSSGRMFF,TGTGCCAGCAGCTTAGTCGGGGGGGGACCGCCGCTTTCTAGCGGGCGAATGTTCTTC
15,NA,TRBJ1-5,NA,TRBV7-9,CASSLGVDNEQPQHF,TGTGCCAGCAGCTTAGGAGTGGATAATGAGCAGCCCCAGCATTTT
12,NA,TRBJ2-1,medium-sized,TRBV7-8,CASSFWDPEQFF,TGTGCCAGCAGCTTTTGGGATCCTGAGCAGTTCTTC
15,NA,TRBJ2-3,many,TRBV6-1,CASSEQTGSTDTQYF,TGTGCCAGCAGTGAACAGACAGGAAGCACAGATACGCAGTATTTT
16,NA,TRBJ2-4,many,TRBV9,CASSVDGSVAKNIQYF,TGTGCCAGCAGCGTAGACGGCAGTGTAGCCAAAAACATTCAGTACTTC
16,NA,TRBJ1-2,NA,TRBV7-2,CASSLGITSSVYGYTF,TGTGCCAGCAGCTTAGGAATCACCAGCTCAGTCTATGGCTACACCTTC
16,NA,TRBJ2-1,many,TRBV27,CASSPLRQVSYNEQFF,TGTGCCAGCAGTCCCCTCAGACAGGTCTCCTACAATGAGCAGTTCTTC
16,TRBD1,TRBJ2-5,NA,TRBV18,CASSTGTGFTSGTQYF,TGTGCCAGCTCAACCGGGACAGGGTTCACCTCAGGGACCCAGTACTTC
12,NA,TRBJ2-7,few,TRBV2,CASMGLLDEQYF,TGTGCCAGCATGGGGCTGCTCGACGAGCAGTACTTC
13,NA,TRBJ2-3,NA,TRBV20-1,CSARGGDSDTQYF,TGCAGTGCTAGAGGTGGGGACTCAGATACGCAGTATTTT
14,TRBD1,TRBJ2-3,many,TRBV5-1,CASSTGTGRDTQYF,TGCGCCAGCTCGACCGGGACAGGGAGGGATACGCAGTATTTT
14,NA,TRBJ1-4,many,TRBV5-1,CASGQGMGSEKLFF,TGCGCCAGCGGTCAGGGTATGGGCAGTGAAAAACTGTTTTTT
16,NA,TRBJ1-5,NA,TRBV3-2,CASSPRDRFLNQPQHF,TGTGCCAGCAGCCCGCGGGACAGGTTCCTCAATCAGCCCCAGCATTTT
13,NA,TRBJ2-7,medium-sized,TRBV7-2,CASSLVIRYEQYF,TGTGCCAGCAGCTTAGTCATACGCTACGAGCAGTACTTC
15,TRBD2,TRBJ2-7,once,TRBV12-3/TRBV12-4,CASSWLRGSSYEQYF,TGTGCCAGCAGTTGGTTGCGGGGGAGCTCCTACGAGCAGTACTTC
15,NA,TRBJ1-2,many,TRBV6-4,CASSDSKSDIEGYTF,TGTGCCAGCAGTGACTCGAAAAGCGACATTGAAGGCTACACCTTC
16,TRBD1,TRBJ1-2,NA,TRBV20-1,CSARVSGTGFNYGYTF,TGCAGTGCTAGAGTTTCCGGGACAGGGTTTAACTATGGCTACACCTTC
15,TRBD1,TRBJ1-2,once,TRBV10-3,CVISAGQGVNCGYTF,TGTGTCATCAGTGCCGGACAGGGGGTTAATTGCGGCTACACCTTC
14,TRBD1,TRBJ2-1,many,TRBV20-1,CSARSPTGMVEQFF,TGCAGTGCTAGATCTCCGACAGGGATGGTTGAGCAGTTCTTC
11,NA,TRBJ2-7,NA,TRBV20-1,CSAESSPREYF,TGCAGTGCGGAGAGTTCTCCTAGGGAGTACTTC
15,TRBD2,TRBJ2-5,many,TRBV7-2,CASSSRRTSGETQYF,TGTGCCAGCAGTTCAAGACGGACTAGTGGGGAGACCCAGTACTTC
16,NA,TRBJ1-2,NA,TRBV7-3,CASSQKLDTVVYGYTF,TGTGCCAGCAGCCAAAAACTAGACACCGTGGTCTATGGCTACACCTTC
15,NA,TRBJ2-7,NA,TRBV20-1,CSARDFTSSSYEQYF,TGCAGTGCTAGGGACTTCACTTCAAGCTCCTACGAGCAGTACTTC
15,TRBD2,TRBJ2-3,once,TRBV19,CASSLTSGSTDTQYF,TGTGCCAGTAGTTTGACTAGCGGGAGCACAGATACGCAGTATTTT
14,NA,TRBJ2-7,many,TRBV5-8,CASSLKGNSYEQYF,TGTGCCAGCAGCTTGAAGGGAAATTCCTACGAGCAGTACTTC
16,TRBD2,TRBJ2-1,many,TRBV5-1,CASSLVLAGATNEQFF,TGCGCCAGCAGCTTGGTACTAGCGGGGGCCACGAATGAGCAGTTCTTC
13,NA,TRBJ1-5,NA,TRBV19,CASTDSLNQPQHF,TGTGCCAGTACCGACAGTCTCAATCAGCCCCAACATTTT
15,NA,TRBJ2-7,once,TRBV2,CASSEGGWGTYEQYF,TGTGCCAGCAGTGAAGGGGGATGGGGGACCTACGAGCAGTACTTC
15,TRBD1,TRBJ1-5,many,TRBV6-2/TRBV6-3,CASSEDRGPNQPQHF,TGTGCCAGCAGCGAAGACAGGGGTCCGAATCAGCCCCAGCATTTT
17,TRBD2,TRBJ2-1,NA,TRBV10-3,CAISDILAGEEYNEQFF,TGTGCCATCAGTGATATCCTAGCGGGAGAGGAGTACAATGAGCAGTTCTTC
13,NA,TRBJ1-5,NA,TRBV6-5,CASSNRANQPQHF,TGTGCCAGCAGTAACAGGGCAAATCAGCCCCAGCATTTT
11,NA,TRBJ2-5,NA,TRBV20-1,CSAGDSETQYF,TGCAGTGCGGGGGATTCTGAGACCCAGTACTTC
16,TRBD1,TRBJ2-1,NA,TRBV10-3,CAITSVIGQGRYEQFF,TGTGCCATCACCTCGGTCATCGGACAGGGGAGATATGAGCAGTTCTTC
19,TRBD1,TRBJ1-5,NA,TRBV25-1,CASSGGPGQGNYSNQPQHF,TGTGCCAGCAGTGGGGGGCCGGGACAGGGCAATTATAGCAATCAGCCCCAGCATTTT
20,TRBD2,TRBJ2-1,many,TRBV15,CATSTPTGLAGASSYNEQFF,TGTGCCACCAGCACCCCTACAGGACTAGCGGGGGCCTCGAGCTACAATGAGCAGTTCTTC
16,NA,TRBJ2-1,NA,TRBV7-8,CASGLTLQETYNEQFF,TGTGCCAGCGGCCTAACGCTGCAGGAGACCTACAATGAGCAGTTCTTC
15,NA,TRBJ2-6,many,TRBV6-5,CASRGVGSGANVLTF,TGTGCCAGCAGAGGGGTGGGCTCTGGGGCCAACGTCCTGACTTTC
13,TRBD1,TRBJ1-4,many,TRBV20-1,CSALGDSNEKLFF,TGCAGTGCTTTGGGGGACAGTAATGAAAAACTGTTTTTT
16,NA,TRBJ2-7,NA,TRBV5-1,CASSTGLAGTYNEQYF,TGCGCCAGCAGCACCGGACTGGCGGGAACCTACAATGAGCAGTACTTC
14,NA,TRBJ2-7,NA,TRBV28,CASSLVQGDNEQYF,TGTGCCAGCAGTTTAGTCCAAGGGGACAATGAGCAGTACTTC
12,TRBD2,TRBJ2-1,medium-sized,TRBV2,CASRGLAGEQFF,TGTGCCAGCAGAGGACTAGCGGGCGAGCAGTTCTTC
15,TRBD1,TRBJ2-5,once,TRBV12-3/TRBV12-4,CASSSGQGKNQPQYF,TGTGCCAGCAGTTCTGGACAGGGGAAGAATCAGCCCCAGTACTTC
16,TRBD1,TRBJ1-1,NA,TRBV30,CAWSKGQGAMCTEAFF,TGTGCCTGGAGTAAAGGACAGGGGGCGATGTGTACTGAAGCTTTCTTT
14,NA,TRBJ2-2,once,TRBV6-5,CASIKGPDTGELFF,TGTGCCAGCATAAAGGGGCCGGACACCGGGGAGCTGTTTTTT